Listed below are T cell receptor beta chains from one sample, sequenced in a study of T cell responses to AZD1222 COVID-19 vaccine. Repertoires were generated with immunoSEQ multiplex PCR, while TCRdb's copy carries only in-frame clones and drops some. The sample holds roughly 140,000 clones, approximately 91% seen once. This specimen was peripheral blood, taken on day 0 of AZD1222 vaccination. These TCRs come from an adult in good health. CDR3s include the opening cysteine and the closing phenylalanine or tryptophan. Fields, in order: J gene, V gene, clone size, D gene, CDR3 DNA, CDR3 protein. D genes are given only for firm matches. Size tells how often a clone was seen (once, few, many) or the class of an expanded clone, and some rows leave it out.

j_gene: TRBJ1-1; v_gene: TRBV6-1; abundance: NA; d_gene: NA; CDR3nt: TGTGCCAGCAGTGAAGGAATGAACACTGAAGCTTTCTTT; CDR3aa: CASSEGMNTEAFF
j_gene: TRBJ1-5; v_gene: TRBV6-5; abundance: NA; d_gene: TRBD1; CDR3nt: TGTGCCACCTCGGACAGGGTTCACGATCAGCCCCAGCATTTT; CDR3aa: CATSDRVHDQPQHF
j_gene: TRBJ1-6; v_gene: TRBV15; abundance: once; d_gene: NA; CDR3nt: TGTGCCACCAGCAGCCCCAGGGACGGGGTCGCCACCTATAATTCACCCCTCCACTTT; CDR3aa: CATSSPRDGVATYNSPLHF
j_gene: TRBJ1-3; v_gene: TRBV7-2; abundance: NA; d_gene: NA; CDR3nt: TGTGCCAGCAGCTTAATTGGGAGGGACACCATATATTTT; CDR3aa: CASSLIGRDTIYF
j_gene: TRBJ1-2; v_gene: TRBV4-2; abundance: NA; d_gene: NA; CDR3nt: TGTGCCAGCAGCCAAGGTACCCTCAACTATGGCTACACCTTC; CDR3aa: CASSQGTLNYGYTF
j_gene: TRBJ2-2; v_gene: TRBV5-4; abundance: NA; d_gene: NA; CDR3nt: TGTGCCAGCACTGCAGCGTCAAGGAACACCGGGGAGCTGTTTTTT; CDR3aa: CASTAASRNTGELFF
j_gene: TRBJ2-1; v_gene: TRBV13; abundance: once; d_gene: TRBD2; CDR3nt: TGTGCCAGCAATCCAACTAGCGGGGGCCCCTACAATGAGCAGTTCTTC; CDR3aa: CASNPTSGGPYNEQFF
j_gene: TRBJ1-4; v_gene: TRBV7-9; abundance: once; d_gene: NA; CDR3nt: TGTGCCAGCAGCCCTAATAGGGTTGATTTTGAAAAACTGTTTTTT; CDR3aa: CASSPNRVDFEKLFF
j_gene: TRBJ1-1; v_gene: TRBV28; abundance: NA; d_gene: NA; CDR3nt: TGTGCCAGCAGTTTCGACACTGCCCTTGAAGCTTTCTTT; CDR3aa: CASSFDTALEAFF
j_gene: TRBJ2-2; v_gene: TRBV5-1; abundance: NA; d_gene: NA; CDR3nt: TGCGCCAGCAGCTTGGGCGGACCCACCGGGGAGCTGTTTTTT; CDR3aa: CASSLGGPTGELFF
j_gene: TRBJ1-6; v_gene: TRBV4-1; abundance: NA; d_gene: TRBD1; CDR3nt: TGCGCCAGCAGGCAAGGGGGCATTGGTAGTTCACCCCTCCACTTT; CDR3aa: CASRQGGIGSSPLHF
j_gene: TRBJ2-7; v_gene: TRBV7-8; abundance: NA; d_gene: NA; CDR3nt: TGTGCCAGCAGCTTAGGGAAACAGGGTAGCGGGTCCTACGAGCAGTACTTC; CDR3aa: CASSLGKQGSGSYEQYF
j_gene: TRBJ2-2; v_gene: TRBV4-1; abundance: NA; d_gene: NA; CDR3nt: TGCGCCAGCAGCCAAGTTGTGACATCAAACACCGGGGAGCTGTTTTTT; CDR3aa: CASSQVVTSNTGELFF
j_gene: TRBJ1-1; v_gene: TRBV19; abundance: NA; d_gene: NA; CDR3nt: TGTGCCAGTAGTATTGATTGGGGCTTTGAAGCTTTCTTT; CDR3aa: CASSIDWGFEAFF
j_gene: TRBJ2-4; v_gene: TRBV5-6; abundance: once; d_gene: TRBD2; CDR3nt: TGTGCCAGCAGCCCATTAGCGGGGGCAGCCAAAAACATTCAGTACTTC; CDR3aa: CASSPLAGAAKNIQYF
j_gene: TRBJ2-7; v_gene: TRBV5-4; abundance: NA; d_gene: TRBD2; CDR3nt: TGTGCCAGCAGCTTGGCCCCTGGCCGGGGGGGCTACGAGCAGTACTTC; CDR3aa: CASSLAPGRGGYEQYF
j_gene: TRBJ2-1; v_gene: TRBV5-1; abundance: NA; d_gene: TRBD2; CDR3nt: TGCGCCAGCAGCTTGTTTGGACTAGCGGGGTACAATGAGCAGTTCTTC; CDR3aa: CASSLFGLAGYNEQFF
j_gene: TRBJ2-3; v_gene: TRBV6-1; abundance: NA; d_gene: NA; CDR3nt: TGTGCCAGCAGTGACGGGGTGGGCCGGCCAGATACGCAGTATTTT; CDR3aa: CASSDGVGRPDTQYF
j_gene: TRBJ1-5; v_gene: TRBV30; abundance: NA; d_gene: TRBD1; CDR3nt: TGTGCCTGGAGTGGACGACAGGGCCATCATCAGCCCCAGCATTTT; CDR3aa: CAWSGRQGHHQPQHF
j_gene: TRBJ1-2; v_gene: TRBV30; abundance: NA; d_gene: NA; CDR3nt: TGTGCCTGGATACAAGGGCCTGGGGGCTACACCTTC; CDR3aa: CAWIQGPGGYTF
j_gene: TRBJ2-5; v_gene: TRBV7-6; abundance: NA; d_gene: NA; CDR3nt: TGTGCCAGCAGCTCCGGGGTCGGCATATACAACCAAGAGACCCAGTACTTC; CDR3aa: CASSSGVGIYNQETQYF
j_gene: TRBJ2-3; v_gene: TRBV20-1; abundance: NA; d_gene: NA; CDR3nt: TGCAGTGCTGTACAAGCAGATACGCAGTATTTT; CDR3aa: CSAVQADTQYF
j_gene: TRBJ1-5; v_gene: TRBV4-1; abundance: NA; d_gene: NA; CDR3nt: TGCGCCAGCAGCCAAGTGACCACCACGACAGGAATTAGCAATCAGCCCCAGCATTTT; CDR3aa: CASSQVTTTTGISNQPQHF
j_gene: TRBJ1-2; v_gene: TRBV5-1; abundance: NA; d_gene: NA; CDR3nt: TGCGCCAGCAGCTTGGAACAGGGCCACTATGGCTACACCTTC; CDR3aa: CASSLEQGHYGYTF
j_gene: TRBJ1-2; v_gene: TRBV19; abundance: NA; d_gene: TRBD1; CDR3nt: TGTGCCAGTACCGAGACAGGGAACTATGGCTACACCTTC; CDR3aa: CASTETGNYGYTF
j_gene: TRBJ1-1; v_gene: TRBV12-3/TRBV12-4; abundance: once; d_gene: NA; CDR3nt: TGTGCCAGCAGTTTCAGAGAGAACACTGAAGCTTTCTTT; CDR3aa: CASSFRENTEAFF
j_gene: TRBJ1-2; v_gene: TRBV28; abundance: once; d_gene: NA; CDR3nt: TGTGCCAGCAGTTTACTAGGTTCTATTGGGGGCTACACCTTC; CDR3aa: CASSLLGSIGGYTF
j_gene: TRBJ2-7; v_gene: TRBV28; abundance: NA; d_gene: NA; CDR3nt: TGTGCCATTGGTTCCTACGAGCAGTACTTC; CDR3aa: CAIGSYEQYF
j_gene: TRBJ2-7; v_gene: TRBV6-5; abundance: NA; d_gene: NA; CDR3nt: TGTGCCAGCAGTTACCTAAGGGGCCCCTACGAGCAGTACTTC; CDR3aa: CASSYLRGPYEQYF
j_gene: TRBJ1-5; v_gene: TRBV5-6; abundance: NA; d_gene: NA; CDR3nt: TGTGCCAGCAGCTCCCACAATCAGCCCCAGCATTTT; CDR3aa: CASSSHNQPQHF
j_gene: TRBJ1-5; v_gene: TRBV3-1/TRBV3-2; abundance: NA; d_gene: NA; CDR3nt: TGTGCCAGCGGGGGGGCTAATCAGCCCCAGCATTTT; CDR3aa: CASGGANQPQHF
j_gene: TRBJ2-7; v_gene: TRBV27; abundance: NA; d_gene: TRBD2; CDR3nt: TGTGCCAGCAGTTTACAATGGACTAGCGGGGGACCACTACGAGGGCAGTACTTC; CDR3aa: CASSLQWTSGGPLRGQYF
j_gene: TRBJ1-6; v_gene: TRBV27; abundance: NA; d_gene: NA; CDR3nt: TGTGCCAGCAGTCCCAGGGGCGGGGCGAATTCACCCCTCCACTTT; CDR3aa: CASSPRGGANSPLHF
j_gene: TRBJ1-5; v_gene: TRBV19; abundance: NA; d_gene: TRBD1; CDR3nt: TGTGCCAGTAGTATAGACCACAGGGGAGCGGGCGGCAATCAGCCCCAGCATTTT; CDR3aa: CASSIDHRGAGGNQPQHF
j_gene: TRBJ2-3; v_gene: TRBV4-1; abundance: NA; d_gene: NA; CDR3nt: TGCGCCAGCAGCCGGTCAGGGCCCACCACAGATACGCAGTATTTT; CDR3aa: CASSRSGPTTDTQYF
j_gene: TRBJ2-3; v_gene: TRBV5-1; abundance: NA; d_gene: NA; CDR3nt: TGCGCCAGCAGCTTGGTACCCGGTGTGGGCGCAGATACGCAGTATTTT; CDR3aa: CASSLVPGVGADTQYF
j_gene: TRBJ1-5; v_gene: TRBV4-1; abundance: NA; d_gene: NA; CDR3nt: TGCGCCAGCAGCCAAGTGAGCACAGGGAACAATCAGCCCCAGCATTTT; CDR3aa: CASSQVSTGNNQPQHF
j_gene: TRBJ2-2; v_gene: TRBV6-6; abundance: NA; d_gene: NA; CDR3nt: TGTGCCAGCACCCTAGCGAAGACGACCGGGGAGCTGTTTTTT; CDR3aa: CASTLAKTTGELFF
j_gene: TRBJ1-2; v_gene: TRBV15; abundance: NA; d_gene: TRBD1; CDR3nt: TGTGCCACCAGCAGAGATCCGACAGGGATTAACTATGGCTACACCTTC; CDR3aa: CATSRDPTGINYGYTF
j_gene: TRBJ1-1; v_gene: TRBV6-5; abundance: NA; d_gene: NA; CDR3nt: TGTGCCAGCAGTTACTCGGACGTGAACACTGAAGCTTTCTTT; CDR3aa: CASSYSDVNTEAFF
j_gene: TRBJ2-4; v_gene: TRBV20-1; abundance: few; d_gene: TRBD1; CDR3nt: TGCAGTGCTAGTAAAGCAGGGGGCGTCGGAAACATTCAGTACTTC; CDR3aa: CSASKAGGVGNIQYF
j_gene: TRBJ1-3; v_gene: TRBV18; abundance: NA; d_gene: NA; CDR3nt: TGTGCCAGCTCACAGCTCGACGGCTCTGGAAACACCATATATTTT; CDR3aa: CASSQLDGSGNTIYF
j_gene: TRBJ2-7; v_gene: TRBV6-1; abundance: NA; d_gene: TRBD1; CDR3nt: TGTGCCAGCAGTGCCATACAGGGGCGTAGCTCCTACGAGCAGTACTTC; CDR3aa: CASSAIQGRSSYEQYF
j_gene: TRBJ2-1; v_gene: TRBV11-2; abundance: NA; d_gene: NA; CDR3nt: TGTGCCAGCAGTCCCAGACAGACACTGGCCCGACACTTCTTC; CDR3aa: CASSPRQTLARHFF
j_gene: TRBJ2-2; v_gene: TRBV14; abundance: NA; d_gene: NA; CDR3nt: TGTGCCAGCAGCCGGATCAGAGGCTTCGCGAACACCGGGGAGCTGTTTTTT; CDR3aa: CASSRIRGFANTGELFF
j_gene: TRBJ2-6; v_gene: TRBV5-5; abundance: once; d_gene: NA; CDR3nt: TGTGCCAGCAGATACCCTCGGAACTCTGGGGCCAACGTCCTGACTTTC; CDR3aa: CASRYPRNSGANVLTF
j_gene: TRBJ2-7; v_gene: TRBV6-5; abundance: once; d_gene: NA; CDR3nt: TGTGCCAGCAGCGAGGACGGCTCGGGGCAGTACTTC; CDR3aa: CASSEDGSGQYF
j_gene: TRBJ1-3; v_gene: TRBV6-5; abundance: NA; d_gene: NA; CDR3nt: TGTGCCAGCAGGGAGACAGCCTCTGGAAACACCATATATTTT; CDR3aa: CASRETASGNTIYF
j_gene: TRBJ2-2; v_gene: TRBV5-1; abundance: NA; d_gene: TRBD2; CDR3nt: TGCGCCAGCAGCGCTCTAGCGGGAGGCGGCACCGGGGAGCTGTTTTTT; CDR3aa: CASSALAGGGTGELFF
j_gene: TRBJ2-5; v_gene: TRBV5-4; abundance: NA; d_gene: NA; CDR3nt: TGTGCCAGCAGCTTGGTCTCAAATCAAGAGACCCAGTACTTC; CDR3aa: CASSLVSNQETQYF
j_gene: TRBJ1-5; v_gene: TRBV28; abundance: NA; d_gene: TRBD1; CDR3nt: TGTGCCAGCCCCCCCAAACAGGGGCCTAATCAGCCCCAGCATTTT; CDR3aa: CASPPKQGPNQPQHF
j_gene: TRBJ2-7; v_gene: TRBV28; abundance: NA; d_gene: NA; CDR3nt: TGTGCCAGCAGTTTACGGCGCGAGCAGTACTTC; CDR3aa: CASSLRREQYF
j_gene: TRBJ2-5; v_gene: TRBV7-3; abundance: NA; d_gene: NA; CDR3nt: TGTGCCAGCAGCTTATCGGCTTATGAGACCCAGTACTTC; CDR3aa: CASSLSAYETQYF
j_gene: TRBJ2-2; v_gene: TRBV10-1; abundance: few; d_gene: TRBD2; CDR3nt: TGCGCCAGCAGTCCTAGCGGGAGAGGAGGGGAGCTGTTTTTT; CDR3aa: CASSPSGRGGELFF
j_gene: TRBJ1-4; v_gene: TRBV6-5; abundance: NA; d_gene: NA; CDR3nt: TGTGCCAGTTCCACGGGCGGAAATGAAAAACTGTTTTTT; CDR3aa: CASSTGGNEKLFF
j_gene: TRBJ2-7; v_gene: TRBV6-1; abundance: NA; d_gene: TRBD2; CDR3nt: TGTGCCAGCAGTGACTTTTTAGCGGGAGATTTCTACGAGCAGTACTTC; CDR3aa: CASSDFLAGDFYEQYF
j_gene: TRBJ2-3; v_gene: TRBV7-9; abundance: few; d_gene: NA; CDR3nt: TGTGCCAGCAGCTTAGTGAAGTGGGATACGCAGTATTTT; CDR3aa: CASSLVKWDTQYF